These 24 T cell receptor beta chains were sequenced from one sample in a study of PD-1 blockade in classical Hodgkin lymphoma. Following autologous stem cell transplantation, relapse occurred in every patient, and exposure to brentuximab vedotin varied. Sequenced by immunoSEQ multiplex PCR; TCRdb stores in-frame clones only, minus some. The sample has 45,000 or so clones; about three quarters are singletons. This specimen was peripheral blood mononuclear cells (PBMCs), taken at baseline. All receptors come from a human donor with classical Hodgkin lymphoma.

Remarks on this clone: This specimen includes other DNA sequences encoding the same CDR3. V and J are TRBV7-7 and TRBJ2-7; 9 bases line up with TRBD1. Germline assignment: CDR1 SSHAT and CDR2 FNYEAQ (reference sequence). The CDR3 is 14 amino acids. V trimming: 1 base; J trimming: 6 bases; junction bases outside the gene matches: 4. For the CDR3, the DNA is TGTGCCAGCAGCTTAGGACAGGGGGTAGGCGAGCAGTACTTC. The encoded protein is CASSLGQGVGEQYF.

The rearrangement uses TRBV2 and TRBJ2-2; perhaps TRBD1 as D (6 bases). V dropped 4 bases and J dropped 1 base, with 10 bases sitting between them. This CDR3 region has 15 residues. CDR1 and CDR2 (germline): SNHLY, FYNNEI. For the CDR3, the DNA is TGTGCCAGCAGTGTAGGGACACAGAACACCGGGGAGCTGTTTTTT. This sequence encodes CASSVGTQNTGELFF.

The chain carries TRBV2 and TRBJ2-1, with 8 bases that match TRBD2. Germline loops: CDR1 SNHLY, CDR2 FYNNEI. The CDR3 has 13 amino acids. The junction had 4 bases not matched to a gene; V was cut back by 7 bases and J by 5 bases. The CDR3 spells CASTRRGDNEQFF. The CDR3 nucleotides read TGTGCCAGCACCCGGCGGGGGGACAATGAGCAGTTCTTC. Based on the CDR3 plus reference TRBV2 and TRBJ2-1, the full variable domain is EPEVTQTPSHQVTQMGQEVILRCVPISNHLYFYWYRQILGQKVEFLVSFYNNEISEKSEIFDDQFSVERPDGSNFTLKIRSTKLEDSAMYFCASTRRGDNEQFFGPGTRLTVL.

CDR3 residues: CASSLGLAGGVYNEQFF. The CDR3 DNA follows: TGTGCCAGCAGCCTGGGACTAGCGGGAGGGGTCTACAATGAGCAGTTCTTC. The chain is built from TRBV5-4 and TRBJ2-1, with 16 positions matching TRBD2. The length of the CDR3 is 17 residues. V lost 4 bases, J lost 3 bases, and 4 bases stayed unmatched. Germline CDR1 reads SGHNT; CDR2 reads YYREEE (reference sequence).

V gene TRBV6-5 combines with J gene TRBJ2-1, with 12 nucleotides matching TRBD1. Per the germline V gene, CDR1 is MNHEY and CDR2 is SVGAGI. J lost 4 bases, V lost 8 bases, and 6 bases had no gene match. The length of the CDR3 is 15 residues. CDR3 loop: CASGQGQGAYNEQFF. The CDR3 coding sequence is TGTGCCAGCGGGCAGGGACAGGGGGCTTACAATGAGCAGTTCTTC.

V is TRBV19 and J is TRBJ2-7; D gene unclear. CDR1 and CDR2 from the germline V gene are LNHDA and SQIVND (reference sequence). Trimming cost V 5 bases and J 0 bases, with 14 bases left between them. This CDR3 region has 15 residues. The CDR3 nucleotides read TGTGCCAGTAGTGTGGACGCGTGGAGCTCCTACGAGCAGTACTTC. It encodes CASSVDAWSSYEQYF. The variable domain in full, with the rest retrieved from reference TRBV19 and TRBJ2-7, is DGGITQSPKYLFRKEGQNVTLSCEQNLNHDAMYWYRQDPGQGLRLIYYSQIVNDFQKGDIAEGYSVSREKKESFPLTVTSAQKNPTAFYLCASSVDAWSSYEQYFGPGTRLTVT.

By sample share, this clone is medium-sized (0.01 to 0.1%). The V call is TRBV2, the J call TRBJ1-6; 10 positions agree with TRBD1. The V segment lost 5 bases and the J segment 8 bases; nucleotides outside the gene matches: 9. The CDR3 has 16 amino acids. The germline V gene encodes CDR1 SNHLY and CDR2 FYNNEI. CDR3 region: CASSRPGQGPHSPLHF. CDR3 bases: TGTGCCAGCAGTAGACCGGGACAGGGGCCCCATTCACCCCTCCACTTT.

The chain uses TRBV4-1 and TRBJ1-1; 8 positions match TRBD1. This CDR3 region has 14 residues. CDR1 and CDR2 from the germline V gene are MGHRA and YSYEKL. J gave up 7 bases and V 3 bases, and 7 bases lay outside the gene matches. The CDR3 region is CASSQLQGAIEAFF. The CDR3 region has the DNA TGCGCCAGCAGCCAGTTGCAGGGGGCAATTGAAGCTTTCTTT.

This chain uses TRBV6-5 with TRBJ2-7; maybe TRBD2 (5 bases). There are 14 residues in the CDR3. The V end was cut by 6 bases, the J end by 3 bases, with 15 bases between. Germline-derived CDR1 and CDR2 are MNHEY and SVGAGI. The CDR3 nucleotides read TGTGCCAGCAGCTCGATGGGCGGGCTCTACGAGCAGTACTTC. Amino acids: CASSSMGGLYEQYF.

This rearrangement joins TRBV2 to TRBJ1-2; D remains unclear. The germline gives CDR1 SNHLY, CDR2 FYNNEI. The CDR3 covers 13 residues. V lost 1 base to trimming and J lost 6 bases, with 9 bases between them. The CDR3 DNA reads TGTGCCAGCAGTGAAGACGGCGCGGATGGCTACACCTTC. Amino acid sequence: CASSEDGADGYTF.

The V gene is TRBV5-1, the J gene TRBJ2-7, with 7 bases lining up with TRBD2. V gave up 7 bases and J gave up 6 bases; unmatched junction bases: 7. CDR1 SGHRS and CDR2 YFSETQ come from the germline V gene. This CDR3 has 12 amino acids. The CDR3, as DNA: TGCGCCAGCGGGGAGGGGCTTGGCGAGCAGTACTTC. It encodes CASGEGLGEQYF.

CDR3 sequence (DNA): TGCGCCAGCAGCATGGGACTAGCGGGAGGCCGGGGAGAGACCCAGTACTTC. It codes for CASSMGLAGGRGETQYF. This chain links TRBV5-1 with TRBJ2-5; TRBD2 matches at 15 bases. V shed 4 bases and J 4 bases; nucleotides not matched to a gene: 8. The CDR3 spans 17 residues. From germline, CDR1 is SGHRS and CDR2 YFSETQ.

The chain has TRBV7-3 and TRBJ2-1, with 14 bases fitting TRBD2. V dropped 1 base and J dropped 8; count of bases not matched to a gene: 4. Per germline, CDR1 SGHTA and CDR2 FQGTGA. CDR3 length: 16 amino acids. CDR3 DNA: TGTGCCAGCAGCTTAAATCCGGGACTAGCGGGAGATGAGCAGTTCTTC. It encodes CASSLNPGLAGDEQFF.

V gene TRBV11-3 combines with J gene TRBJ2-1; no definite D call. CDR1 and CDR2 (germline): SGHNT, YENEEA. V was pared by 2 bases and J by 5 bases, with 4 bases between. This CDR3 contains 12 residues. CDR3 nucleotides: TGTGCCAGCAGCTTAAGTAACAATGAGCAGTTCTTC. Protein product: CASSLSNNEQFF.

The chain combines TRBV5-1 with TRBJ2-2; D unresolved. The germline V and J ends were trimmed by 0 bases and 5 bases, with 8 bases remaining between them. CDR1 SGHRS and CDR2 YFSETQ come from the germline V gene. The CDR3 contains 14 residues. The CDR3 here is CASSLVGLTGELFF. The CDR3 DNA is TGCGCCAGCAGCTTGGTGGGCCTGACCGGGGAGCTGTTTTTT.

This clone appeared a few times. The V gene is TRBV30, the J gene TRBJ1-6; 10 positions agree with TRBD1. V was clipped by 4 bases and J by 6 bases; unmatched bases: 6. The CDR3 has 15 residues. The germline V gene has CDR1 GTSNPN and CDR2 SVGIG (reference sequence). The CDR3 sequence is CAWTRDRGLNSPLHF. The DNA of the CDR3 is TGTGCCTGGACGCGTGACAGGGGGCTTAATTCACCCCTCCACTTT.

The rearrangement uses TRBV4-1 and TRBJ2-5; the D is unclear. CDR1 MGHRA and CDR2 YSYEKL come from the germline V gene. The CDR3 runs 16 residues. V shed 0 bases and J shed 0 bases, with 11 bases lying between them. In nucleotides, the CDR3 is TGCGCCAGCAGCCAAGATGTCGGACGGTACCAAGAGACCCAGTACTTC. It yields the protein CASSQDVGRYQETQYF.

V is TRBV4-2 and J is TRBJ2-3; 14 nucleotides match TRBD2. V lost 5 bases, J lost 8 bases, and 12 bases stayed unmatched. Germline assignment: CDR1 LGHNA and CDR2 YNFKEQ. This CDR3 spans 17 amino acids. As DNA, the CDR3 is TGTGCCAGCAGCACACCGACTAGCGGGAGGGGCATGCGTACGCAGTATTTT. This gives the protein CASSTPTSGRGMRTQYF.

The chain carries TRBV7-2 and TRBJ2-1, with a tentative D call TRBD1 (6 bases). CDR1 SGHTA and CDR2 FQGNSA come from the germline V gene. The V and J ends lost 3 bases and 3 bases respectively, with 18 bases between them. This CDR3 contains 17 residues. This CDR3 is CASSFSRRTAIYNEQFF. In nucleotides, the CDR3 is TGTGCCAGCAGCTTTAGTCGTAGGACAGCAATCTACAATGAGCAGTTCTTC.

This rearrangement joins TRBV5-1 to TRBJ2-1, with D perhaps matching TRBD1 (5 bases). Germline V gene data show CDR1 as SGHRS and CDR2 as YFSETQ. The CDR3 is made up of 17 amino acids. The germline V and J ends were trimmed by 4 bases and 0 bases, with 17 bases remaining between them. CDR3 amino acids: CASSPDMIYSSYNEQFF. The CDR3 DNA is TGCGCCAGCAGCCCGGACATGATCTATAGCTCCTACAATGAGCAGTTCTTC.

The chain employs TRBV4-2 and TRBJ1-2; no clear D gene. V shed 3 bases and J shed 5 bases, with 16 bases lying between them. CDR1 LGHNA and CDR2 YNFKEQ come from the germline V gene. CDR3 size: 15 residues. DNA for the CDR3: TGTGCCAGCAGCCAGGCTTCGCAGAGTCTGTATGGCTACACCTTC. As protein: CASSQASQSLYGYTF.

V gene TRBV5-1 combines with J gene TRBJ2-5; 7 positions match TRBD2. This CDR3 is 14 amino acids long. Germline V gives CDR1 SGHRS, CDR2 YFSETQ. The trim removed 4 bases at V and 4 bases at J, leaving 7 bases unmatched. This CDR3 is CASSPGGVGETQYF. The CDR3 DNA sequence: TGCGCCAGCAGCCCTGGGGGGGTTGGAGAGACCCAGTACTTC.

The gene calls are TRBV28 and TRBJ1-1; 7 nucleotides align to TRBD1. V dropped 2 bases and J dropped 8; count of bases not matched to a gene: 2. This CDR3 is 12 amino acids long. Germline V CDR1 and CDR2: MDHEN, SYDVKM. The CDR3: CASSLKGGEAFF. DNA of the CDR3: TGTGCCAGCAGTTTAAAAGGGGGCGAAGCTTTCTTT.

This clone appeared once. The V call is TRBV7-6, the J call TRBJ1-1, with no clear D. Germline CDR1 and CDR2: SGHVS and FNYEAQ. This CDR3 is 13 amino acids long. Trimming took off 4 bases at V and 3 bases at J, with 9 bases between the two ends. The CDR3 loop reads CASSSRLDTEAFF. In nucleotides, the CDR3 is TGTGCCAGCAGCTCTCGGTTGGACACTGAAGCTTTCTTT.